This TCR beta chain was recovered during a study of blood T cell repertoires in COVID-19 (dated by TCRdb to about 2020). As for the study more broadly: The collaborator samples originated in the United States, Italy and Spain and spanned the acute and convalescent phases of COVID-19. The samples were drawn from two sources: the first 160 participants of the ongoing ImmuneRACE study, and about 1,300 subjects contributed by 6 global collaborators. The dataset comprised deeply sampled blood TCRbeta repertoires from subjects exposed to, actively infected with, or recovered from COVID-19. Sample metadata almost always included a de-identified subject ID, COVID-19 status, age in years and sex. The material from the prospective study consisted of cDNA or gDNA derived from T cells, B-cell-depleted T cells, or PBMCs. A freely available public database, intended as a resource for researchers studying the immune response to SARS-CoV-2, is where the repertoires were released. Where HLA class I and class II types were available, the types were taken from metadata supplied by the sample provider, not from assay-based typing.

General conclusions and limits of the study: The amount of clinical and demographic metadata varied by source and participant and was provided uncurated.

Of note for this clone: Its specific antigen is unknown. No much larger clone is present one base from it, and per-base qualities are unavailable.

Compared with germline, V lacks 4 bases and J lacks 1 base; bases without a gene match: 4. The CDR3 starts with the cysteine, ends with the phenylalanine, and has 15 residues. Of all the DNA, just the CDR3 is kept, 45 bases in frame from base 1. CDR1 and CDR2 are read off the germline V gene as MNHEY and SVGAGI. The immunoSEQ Assay, a bias-controlled multiplex PCR, was used to amplify TCRbeta CDR3 regions from genomic DNA. Per the source publication's procedure: The number of nucleated cells in each sample was estimated from the amplification of reference gene primers within the assay. To quantify the absolute abundance of each unique TCRbeta CDR3 rearrangement, sequence reads were collapsed and filtered. For each sample, productive Simpson clonality was calculated as the square root of Simpson's diversity index across productive rearrangements. TCRdb holds this immuneACCESS table with in-frame rearrangements only. Some clones are missing; in checked studies, unresolved V genes explain under half, and the rest has no known cause. V, J and clone size were drawn from that table, and D and trimming were deduced from the DNA. In all, the sample holds about 320,000 clones, and around nine tenths of those were seen once. Jointly, the top ten make up approximately 5.2% of the sample.

Participants in the prospective study were aged roughly 18 to 100 years, lived in about two dozen United States geographic areas, and enrolled through a virtual design. Cohort assignment in the prospective study relied on participant-reported clinical history from a screening survey and a study questionnaire. Recovered participants in ImmuneRACE Cohort 3 were defined by two consecutive negative NP/OP PCR tests, clearance by a healthcare professional, or resolution of symptoms. In the prospective study, mobile phlebotomists collected whole blood, serum and a nasopharyngeal or oropharyngeal swab from each participant. Prospective study participants could optionally give additional blood draws and questionnaires over an approximately 2-month period. Before DNA extraction, prospective study blood samples were shipped either frozen or at room temperature.

The sequence is built from TRBV6-5 and TRBJ1-3, and 7 junction bases match TRBD1. The clonotype originates from a woman in her 30s who had recovered from COVID-19. The sequencing sample was made of PBMCs or T cells enriched from blood (not recorded which). The nucleotide sequence reads as follows: TGTGCCAGCAGTTTCAGGGGGTTATCTGGAAACACCATATATTTT. Its protein product is CASSFRGLSGNTIYF.